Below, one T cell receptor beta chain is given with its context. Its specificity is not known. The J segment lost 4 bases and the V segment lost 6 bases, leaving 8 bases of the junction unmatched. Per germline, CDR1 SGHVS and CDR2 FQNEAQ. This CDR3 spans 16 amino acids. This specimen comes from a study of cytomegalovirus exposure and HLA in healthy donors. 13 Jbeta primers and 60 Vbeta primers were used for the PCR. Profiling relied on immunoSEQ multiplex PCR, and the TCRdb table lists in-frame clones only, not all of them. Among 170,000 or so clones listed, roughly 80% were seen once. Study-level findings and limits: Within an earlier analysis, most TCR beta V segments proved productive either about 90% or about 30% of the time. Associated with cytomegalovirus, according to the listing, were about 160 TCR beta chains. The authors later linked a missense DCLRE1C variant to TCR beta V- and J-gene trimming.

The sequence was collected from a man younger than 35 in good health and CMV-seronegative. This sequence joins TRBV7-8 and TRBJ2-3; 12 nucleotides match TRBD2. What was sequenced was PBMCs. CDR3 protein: CASRRTSGGISDTQYF. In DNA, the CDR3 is TGTGCCAGCAGACGCACTAGCGGGGGGATTTCAGATACGCAGTATTTT.